Presented here are 19 T cell receptor beta chains from one specimen sequenced in a study of cytomegalovirus exposure and HLA in healthy donors. The study ran its PCR with 60 Vbeta and 13 Jbeta primers. Sequenced by immunoSEQ multiplex PCR; TCRdb stores in-frame clones only, minus some. Of about 90,000 clones listed, more than 55% are singletons. Sequenced sample: PBMCs. All receptors come from a woman between 50 and 59 years old in good health and CMV-seropositive.

This clone was seen only a few times. This chain connects TRBV5-4 to TRBJ1-2; 10 bases match TRBD1. V dropped 0 bases and J dropped 3; count of bases not matched to a gene: 5. The CDR3 sequence is 16 residues long. The germline V gene encodes CDR1 SGHNT and CDR2 YYREEE (reference sequence). The CDR3 coding sequence is TGTGCCAGCAGCTTGGAGGGACAGGGGTCGGACTATGGCTACACCTTC. This gives the protein CASSLEGQGSDYGYTF.

The chain has TRBV5-5 and TRBJ1-2; possible D gene TRBD1, 5 bases. The CDR3 has 14 amino acids. The germline V and J ends were trimmed by 2 bases and 2 bases, with 10 bases remaining between them. Per the germline V gene, CDR1 is SGHKS and CDR2 is YYEKEE (reference sequence). CDR3 residues: CASSFGGGNYGYTF. The CDR3 nucleotides read TGTGCCAGCAGCTTTGGCGGGGGAAACTATGGCTACACCTTC.

This clone was observed a handful of times. The V call is TRBV4-3, the J call TRBJ1-2, with D tentatively TRBD1 (5 bases). CDR1 and CDR2 from the germline V gene are LGHNA and YSLEER. The length of the CDR3 is 16 residues. Between the trimmed V and J ends, which lost 0 bases and 4 bases, there was a span of 15 bases. This CDR3 reads CASSQDPPLQGYGYTF. CDR3 nucleotide sequence: TGCGCCAGCAGCCAAGATCCCCCCCTGCAGGGCTATGGCTACACCTTC.

The V gene is TRBV11-2, the J gene TRBJ2-7, with D perhaps matching TRBD1 (7 bases). This CDR3 has 14 residues. Germline CDR1 and CDR2: SGHAT and FQNNGV. Trimming left V 4 bases short and J 4 bases short, with 14 bases between. In nucleotides, the CDR3 is TGTGCCAGCAGCTCGACAGGGAGGTGGTACGAGCAGTACTTC. As protein: CASSSTGRWYEQYF.

This chain joins TRBV5-1 and TRBJ2-5, with D perhaps TRBD2 (7 bases). Germline CDR1 reads SGHRS; CDR2 reads YFSETQ. V was trimmed by 0 bases and J by 5 bases, leaving 14 bases between them. The CDR3 is made up of 15 amino acids. CDR3 sequence reads: CASSLELGGGETQYF. CDR3 coding DNA: TGCGCCAGCAGCTTGGAACTAGGGGGAGGGGAGACCCAGTACTTC.

Only a few counts were recorded for this clone. The rearrangement links TRBV4-3 to TRBJ1-1; D not resolved. V lost 4 bases, J lost 8 bases, and 11 bases lay in between. The germline gives CDR1 LGHNA, CDR2 YSLEER. The length of the CDR3 is 12 residues. CDR3 sequence reads: CASSPYAGEAFF. CDR3 nucleotides: TGCGCCAGCAGCCCTTATGCGGGGGAAGCTTTCTTT.

This clone was found a few times. The chain carries TRBV18 and TRBJ2-1, with D perhaps matching TRBD2 (5 bases). V was shortened by 3 bases and J by 9 bases, with 12 bases between the two germline ends. The CDR3 loop spans 13 amino acids. The germline V gene has CDR1 KGHSH and CDR2 LQKENI. CDR3 sequence reads: CASSPPAGVEQFF. The CDR3 DNA sequence: TGTGCCAGCTCACCTCCGGCCGGGGTTGAGCAGTTCTTC.

This clone was picked up one time. V is TRBV6-6 and J is TRBJ1-4; tentatively, D is TRBD1 (6 bases). Trimming took 5 bases from V and 6 from J, leaving 10 bases between them. Germline V lookup: CDR1 MNHNY, CDR2 SVGAGI (reference sequence). The CDR3 is 13 residues long. CDR3 nucleotides: TGTGCCAGCAGTAGACGGACAGATGAAAAACTGTTTTTT. This gives the protein CASSRRTDEKLFF.

The rearrangement links TRBV6-6 to TRBJ1-1; D is undetermined. CDR3 size: 11 residues. Trimming left V 2 bases short and J 11 bases short, with 9 bases between. Per the germline V gene, CDR1 is MNHNY and CDR2 is SVGAGI (reference sequence). The CDR3 DNA reads as TGTGCCAGCAGTTACAGCGGTAAGGCTTTCTTT. Its translation is CASSYSGKAFF.

Note on this clone: The same CDR3 is also encoded by other DNA sequences in this sample. The gene calls are TRBV19 and TRBJ2-2; D is perhaps TRBD2 (6 bases). Per the germline V gene, CDR1 is LNHDA and CDR2 is SQIVND (reference sequence). This CDR3 is built from 14 residues. V dropped 3 bases and J dropped 5 bases, with 10 bases sitting between them. The CDR3 loop is CASSIGGRTGELFF. The CDR3 DNA reads TGTGCCAGTAGTATTGGGGGGAGGACCGGGGAGCTGTTTTTT.

V and J are TRBV19 and TRBJ2-1, with 9 bases identical to TRBD2. Germline V gene sequence: CDR1 LNHDA, CDR2 SQIVND (reference sequence). With 3 bases clipped from V and 6 bases from J, the junction kept 6 bases outside the gene matches. The CDR3 spans 15 residues. CDR3 residues: CASSILAGLGNEQFF. DNA of the CDR3: TGTGCCAGTAGTATTCTAGCGGGGCTAGGCAATGAGCAGTTCTTC. The full variable domain, its missing parts supplied by reference TRBV19 and TRBJ2-1, is DGGITQSPKYLFRKEGQNVTLSCEQNLNHDAMYWYRQDPGQGLRLIYYSQIVNDFQKGDIAEGYSVSREKKESFPLTVTSAQKNPTAFYLCASSILAGLGNEQFFGPGTRLTVL.

This chain uses TRBV4-2 with TRBJ1-5; no clear D. Trimming took 1 base from V and 6 from J, leaving 7 bases between them. This CDR3 is built from 13 residues. Germline CDR1 is LGHNA and CDR2 is YNFKEQ. In DNA form, the CDR3 reads TGTGCCAGCAGCCAAGGAGAGGGTCAGCCCCAGCATTTT. Its translation is CASSQGEGQPQHF.

The chain recombines TRBV6-5 with TRBJ2-3; 9 bases fit TRBD2. This CDR3 has 14 residues. From germline, CDR1 is MNHEY and CDR2 SVGAGI. The ends lost 6 bases at V and 2 bases at J; junction bases unmatched: 3. CDR3 in DNA: TGTGCCAGCAGGCTAGCGGGGCCCACAGATACGCAGTATTTT. Protein sequence: CASRLAGPTDTQYF.

This clone appeared a few times. V gene TRBV13 combines with J gene TRBJ1-1; 9 bases map to TRBD1. The CDR3 runs to 16 residues. V dropped 2 bases and J dropped 4; count of bases not matched to a gene: 8. Germline V gene lookup returns CDR1 PRHDT and CDR2 FYEKMQ (reference sequence). CDR3 loop: CASSLTRTGAGTEAFF. DNA for the CDR3: TGTGCCAGCAGCTTAACCCGGACAGGGGCGGGCACTGAAGCTTTCTTT.

A single count supports this clone. The rearrangement joins TRBV7-9 to TRBJ2-2, with 9 bases identical to TRBD1. V gave up 4 bases and J gave up 6 bases; unmatched junction bases: 3. Germline CDR1 is SEHNR and CDR2 is FQNEAQ (reference sequence). This CDR3 spans 14 amino acids. In nucleotides, the CDR3 is TGTGCCAGCAGCTCCCGGGACAGGGCCGGGGAGCTGTTTTTT. Protein: CASSSRDRAGELFF.

Notes on this clone: This specimen includes other DNA sequences encoding the same CDR3. The rearrangement uses TRBV18 and TRBJ1-6; TRBD1 matches at 8 bases. CDR3 length: 17 amino acids. V dropped 3 bases and J dropped 0; count of bases not matched to a gene: 4. Germline CDR1 reads KGHSH; CDR2 reads LQKENI. CDR3 in DNA: TGTGCCAGCTCACCGGGGGACAGGAGCTCCTATAATTCACCCCTCCACTTT. Translation gives CASSPGDRSSYNSPLHF.

With respect to this clone: The junction and the germline gene differ at one end; a read error may be behind it. The chain combines TRBV7-9 with TRBJ2-1, with D perhaps matching TRBD2 (6 bases). Looked up from germline, CDR1 is SEHNR and CDR2 is FQNEAQ (reference sequence). This CDR3 is built from 17 residues. The CDR3 spells CSSSLEPWDSYKDEQFF. The CDR3 DNA sequence: TGTTCCAGCAGCCTAGAACCCTGGGACTCGTACAAGGATGAGCAGTTCTTC.

This clone was picked up one time. V gene TRBV2 combines with J gene TRBJ1-1, with D tentatively TRBD1 (6 bases). The V end was cut by 7 bases, the J end by 0 bases, with 9 bases between. Per the germline V gene, CDR1 is SNHLY and CDR2 is FYNNEI. The CDR3 length is 13 residues. CDR3: CASTNRVNTEAFF. The CDR3 nucleotides read TGTGCCAGCACCAACAGGGTGAACACTGAAGCTTTCTTT.

Regarding this clone: A read error may produce the germline difference seen at one junction end. Written as DNA, the CDR3 is TGCAGCGTTGTAAATTACAGGAGGGTCTTC. Protein product: CSVVNYRRVF. The chain carries TRBV29-1 and TRBJ2-1, with D perhaps matching TRBD2 (6 bases). The CDR3 consists of 10 residues. In germline, CDR1 is SQVTM, CDR2 ANQGSEA.